This T cell receptor beta chain was captured by sequencing in a study of memory CD4+ T cells and cytomegalovirus serostatus. The wider study: This sample comes from healthy Belgian adults, eight to ten CMV seropositive, under 25 seronegative.

As originally analysed: After removing out-of-frame reads, approximately 2.2 million distinct TCRbeta sequences remained. Produced via immunoSEQ multiplex PCR; TCRdb's table is partial and in-frame only. That table is the source of V, J and clone size, and D and trimming were worked out from the DNA. Here the sample spans about 31,000 clones, about three quarters being singletons. In germline, CDR1 is SGHVS, CDR2 FQNEAQ. The V gene end was trimmed by 3 bases and the J gene end by 1 base; junction bases not matched to a gene: 3. CDR3 size: 16 residues. Single viable CD3+CD4+CD8-CD45RO+ cells were sorted as the memory CD4+ T cells. Serostatus was set by detecting CMV pp150, pp28, p38, p52 IgG.

V is TRBV7-8 and J is TRBJ2-6; 7 bases agree with TRBD1. Sequencing was performed on memory CD4+ T cells from blood. The receptor was isolated from an adult in good health and CMV-seronegative. Some clones in this sample may be carry-over from other donors' samples. CDR3 amino acids: CASSLGQLSGANVLTF. CDR3 in DNA: TGTGCCAGCAGCTTGGGACAGCTGTCTGGGGCCAACGTCCTGACTTTC. The full variable domain, with the rest looked up from reference TRBV7-8 and TRBJ2-6, is GAGVSQSPRYKVAKRGQDVALRCDPISGHVSLFWYQQALGQGPEFLTYFQNEAQLDKSGLPSDRFFAERPEGSVSTLKIQRTQQEDSAVYLCASSLGQLSGANVLTFGAGSRLTVL.